A single sample is the source of the 21 T cell receptor beta chains below, sequenced in a study of OX40 agonist ivuxolimab in advanced cancers. The table came from immunoSEQ multiplex PCR; TCRdb's copy has only in-frame clones and leaves some out. The profile shows tens of thousands of clones, around nine tenths of them singletons. The sequencing used CD4+ or CD8+ T cells sorted from blood, collected in a trial of the OX40 agonist ivuxolimab. These receptors all stem from an adult with an advanced solid tumor such as melanoma, head and neck, liver or kidney cancer.

This chain connects TRBV2 to TRBJ1-4, with D maybe TRBD1 (5 bases). This CDR3 has 13 amino acids. CDR1 is SNHLY and CDR2 is FYNNEI in the germline V gene. Trimming cost V 6 bases and J 8 bases, with 13 bases left between them. The CDR3 here is CASRGGLAEKLFF. CDR3 in DNA: TGTGCCAGCAGGGGGGGACTTGCGGAAAAACTGTTTTTT.

The chain couples TRBV5-1 to TRBJ2-7; no reliable D call. V lost 3 bases, J lost 3 bases, and 10 bases lay in between. CDR1 is SGHRS, CDR2 YFSETQ, per germline. This CDR3 has 13 residues. The CDR3 nucleotides read TGCGCCAGCAGCTATGGACCCATCTACGAGCAGTACTTC. It yields the protein CASSYGPIYEQYF. Supplemented by reference TRBV5-1 and TRBJ2-7, the full variable domain reads KAGVTQTPRYLIKTRGQQVTLSCSPISGHRSVSWYQQTPGQGLQFLFEYFSETQRNKGNFPGRFSGRQFSNSRSEMNVSTLELGDSALYLCASSYGPIYEQYFGPGTRLTVT.

This chain joins TRBV27 and TRBJ2-5; 13 bases match TRBD2. The J call may be mistaken, given a closer DNA end match to TRBJ2-7. CDR1 is MNHEY, CDR2 SMNVEV, per germline (reference sequence). This CDR3 comprises 20 residues. The CDR3 DNA follows: TGTGCCAGCAGTTCCCCGGGACAGGGTCGGACTAGCGGGAGTACCTACGAGCAGTACTTC. It is translated as CASSSPGQGRTSGSTYEQYF.

V is TRBV4-2 and J is TRBJ2-5; 12 bases fit TRBD2. The CDR3 has 16 amino acids. Germline trimming cut 2 bases from V and 2 bases from J; bases unmatched to any gene: 3. Germline V gene data show CDR1 as LGHNA and CDR2 as YNFKEQ. The CDR3 protein is CASSQPGTSGQETQYF. The CDR3 DNA sequence: TGTGCCAGCAGCCAACCCGGGACTAGCGGGCAAGAGACCCAGTACTTC.

CDR3 protein: CASSLRRLGSYEQYF. Written as DNA, the CDR3 is TGTGCCAGCAGCTTAAGGCGGCTAGGATCCTACGAGCAGTACTTC. V is TRBV7-2 and J is TRBJ2-7; D is ambiguous. There are 15 residues in the CDR3. Trimming left V 2 bases short and J 1 base short, with 12 bases between. Germline CDR1 and CDR2: SGHTA and FQGNSA.

The rearrangement uses TRBV29-1 and TRBJ2-1; TRBD2 might be the D (5 bases). Looked up from germline, CDR1 is SQVTM and CDR2 is ANQGSEA. This CDR3 comprises 15 residues. V gave up 4 bases and J gave up 5 bases, with 18 bases separating them. Here the CDR3 reads CSVVAALVTNNEQFF. The CDR3 DNA reads TGCAGCGTTGTTGCGGCACTAGTTACAAACAATGAGCAGTTCTTC.

The rearrangement links TRBV2 to TRBJ1-2; tentatively, D is TRBD1 (6 bases). Germline-derived CDR1 and CDR2 are SNHLY and FYNNEI. Trimming left V 2 bases short and J 4 bases short, with 8 bases between. CDR3 length: 13 residues. As DNA, the CDR3 is TGTGCCAGCAGTGAATCAGGGGTCTATGGCTACACCTTC. Translation: CASSESGVYGYTF.

J is TRBJ2-1 and V is TRBV28; TRBD1 matches at 10 bases. The CDR3 is 14 amino acids. With 2 bases clipped from V and 10 bases from J, the junction kept 5 bases outside the gene matches. Germline CDR1 is MDHEN and CDR2 is SYDVKM. DNA for the CDR3: TGTGCCAGCAGTTTAGAGGACAGGGGGGGCGAGCAGTTCTTC. It yields the protein CASSLEDRGGEQFF.

The V and J genes are TRBV10-1 and TRBJ2-7; TRBD2 is a possible D gene (5 bases). This CDR3 has 12 amino acids. Germline loops: CDR1 WNHNN, CDR2 SYGVQD (reference sequence). The V gene lost 6 bases and the J gene lost 6 bases, with 12 bases spanning the gap. CDR3 bases: TGCGCCAGCAGCGGAGGACTGGGCGAGCAGTACTTC. Protein sequence: CASSGGLGEQYF.

CDR3 region: CAWSVGSPTSYEQYF. The DNA of the CDR3 is TGTGCCTGGAGTGTAGGGTCCCCCACGAGCTACGAGCAGTACTTC. This chain connects TRBV30 to TRBJ2-7; D unresolved. This CDR3 region has 15 residues. Looked up from germline, CDR1 is GTSNPN and CDR2 is SVGIG (reference sequence). V lost 0 bases to trimming and J lost 3 bases, with 15 bases between them.

V and J are TRBV19 and TRBJ2-7; 8 bases map to TRBD1. CDR1 LNHDA and CDR2 SQIVND come from the germline V gene (reference sequence). V was pared by 5 bases and J by 7 bases, with 10 bases of the junction left unmatched. The CDR3 length is 14 residues. CDR3 protein: CASSPSTGVWEQYF. In DNA, the CDR3 is TGTGCCAGTAGTCCTTCGACAGGGGTGTGGGAGCAGTACTTC.

This clone was counted between two and nine times. This sequence joins TRBV29-1 and TRBJ2-4; 11 nucleotides line up with TRBD1. Trimming at V came to 4 bases and at J to 12 bases, leaving 5 bases not matched to a gene. This CDR3 contains 12 residues. Per germline, CDR1 SQVTM and CDR2 ANQGSEA. CDR3 loop: CSVGWTGGNQYF. CDR3 coding DNA: TGCAGCGTTGGCTGGACAGGGGGCAATCAGTACTTC. The variable domain in full, with the rest retrieved from reference TRBV29-1 and TRBJ2-4, is SAVISQKPSRDICQRGTSLTIQCQVDSQVTMMFWYRQQPGQSLTLIATANQGSEATYESGFVIDKFPISRPNLTFSTLTVSNMSPEDSSIYLCSVGWTGGNQYFGAGTRLSVL.

This clone was observed a single time. The chain carries TRBV2 and TRBJ1-3, with D maybe TRBD1 (5 bases). The germline V gene has CDR1 SNHLY and CDR2 FYNNEI. The CDR3 totals 15 residues. Deletions cut 2 bases from V and 2 bases from J, with 10 bases between. The CDR3 loop is CASSEQLGAGNTIYF. The CDR3 DNA reads as TGTGCCAGCAGTGAACAGCTGGGGGCTGGAAACACCATATATTTT. Variable domain in full (rest from reference TRBV2 and TRBJ1-3): EPEVTQTPSHQVTQMGQEVILRCVPISNHLYFYWYRQILGQKVEFLVSFYNNEISEKSEIFDDQFSVERPDGSNFTLKIRSTKLEDSAMYFCASSEQLGAGNTIYFGEGSWLTVV.

The chain joins TRBV4-1 to TRBJ2-3; D is unresolved. From germline, CDR1 is MGHRA and CDR2 YSYEKL. V was cut by 2 bases and J by 1 base, with 10 bases left in between. The CDR3 length is 15 residues. The CDR3: CASSQQGYGTDTQYF. In DNA, the CDR3 is TGCGCCAGCAGCCAACAAGGTTACGGCACAGATACGCAGTATTTT.

A single count supports this clone. This rearrangement joins TRBV7-9 to TRBJ2-4; unclear D gene. The CDR3 runs 15 residues. Germline CDR1 SEHNR, CDR2 FQNEAQ (reference sequence). V gave up 5 bases and J gave up 0 bases, with 11 bases separating them. CDR3: CASSQTVEAKNIQYF. The CDR3 DNA is TGTGCCAGCAGCCAAACGGTAGAAGCCAAAAACATTCAGTACTTC.

This chain connects TRBV29-1 to TRBJ2-1, with 8 bases matching TRBD1. V was clipped by 4 bases and J by 8 bases; unmatched bases: 4. This CDR3 is built from 12 residues. Germline V gene sequence: CDR1 SQVTM, CDR2 ANQGSEA. The CDR3 region has the DNA TGCAGCGTTGGACCGACAGGGGATGAGCAGTTCTTC. The encoded protein is CSVGPTGDEQFF.

V is TRBV5-5 and J is TRBJ1-4; a possible D gene is TRBD1 (5 bases). V was shortened by 0 bases and J by 10 bases, with 10 bases between the two germline ends. Germline loops: CDR1 SGHKS, CDR2 YYEKEE (reference sequence). The CDR3 length is 13 residues. CDR3 in amino acids: CASSLEPGGKLFF. As DNA, the CDR3 is TGTGCCAGCAGCTTGGAGCCCGGGGGAAAACTGTTTTTT.

This clone was observed once. J is TRBJ2-1 and V is TRBV6-5; maybe TRBD1 (6 bases). The germline gives CDR1 MNHEY, CDR2 SVGAGI. The CDR3 totals 16 residues. Trimming cost V 3 bases and J 0 bases, with 12 bases left between them. The CDR3 protein is CASSYGGGRSYNEQFF. The CDR3 DNA follows: TGTGCCAGCAGTTATGGGGGCGGCCGCTCCTACAATGAGCAGTTCTTC.

This chain joins TRBV9 and TRBJ2-1, with TRBD2 identical over 7 bases. This CDR3 spans 14 amino acids. Per germline, CDR1 SGDLS and CDR2 YYNGEE. V lost 4 bases to trimming and J lost 4 bases; unmatched junction nucleotides: 5. DNA for the CDR3: TGTGCCAGCAGCCTTAGCGGGCCATACAATGAGCAGTTCTTC. Translating it yields CASSLSGPYNEQFF.

The gene calls are TRBV5-6 and TRBJ1-1; no firm D call. V was shortened by 6 bases and J by 4 bases, with 13 bases between the two germline ends. Germline assignment: CDR1 SGHDT and CDR2 YYEEEE. The CDR3 has 13 residues. The chain's CDR3 is CASTQPPGTEAFF. The CDR3 DNA sequence: TGTGCCAGCACCCAACCCCCGGGCACTGAAGCTTTCTTT.

This sequence joins TRBV25-1 and TRBJ2-3, with 10 positions matching TRBD2. The V gene end was trimmed by 6 bases and the J gene end by 2 bases; junction bases not matched to a gene: 8. The CDR3 runs 16 residues. Germline-derived CDR1 and CDR2 are MGHDK and SYGVNS. This CDR3 is CASRPGLADPTDTQYF. CDR3 in DNA: TGTGCCAGCAGGCCTGGACTAGCGGACCCCACAGATACGCAGTATTTT.